This TCR beta chain stems from a study of cytotoxic CD8 clonotypes in ibrutinib-treated CLL. Study-level background: IGHV unmutated under 18; relapsed/refractory some ten; treatment-naive about 15. Study-wide results and limits: Baseline clonality exceeded age-matched healthy donors and tracked circulating CD8+ T-cell counts.

The repertoire was sequenced with immunoSEQ multiplex PCR; TCRdb's copy has only in-frame clones and lacks some. The sample yields over 150,000 clones, 72% seen once. The length of the CDR3 is 16 residues. With 7 bases clipped from V and 5 bases from J, the junction kept 14 bases outside the gene matches. Germline V lookup: CDR1 MNHNY, CDR2 SVGAGI (reference sequence). This clone was recorded a few times. Its antigen is currently unknown. This clonotype originated in a human donor with chronic lymphocytic leukemia. J is TRBJ2-5 and V is TRBV6-6; 9 bases match TRBD1. Sequencing was performed on PBMCs, taken after 24 months of ibrutinib treatment. The CDR3 protein is CASTSHLGQGGETQYF. The CDR3 nucleotides read TGTGCCAGCACCAGTCATTTGGGACAGGGAGGCGAGACCCAGTACTTC.